This paragraph covers one T cell receptor (beta chain) sequence. It was with 60 Vbeta and 13 Jbeta primers that the PCR ran. The repertoire was sequenced with immunoSEQ multiplex PCR; TCRdb's copy has only in-frame clones and lacks some. The top ten clones hold 4.5% to 5.5% of a sample with tens of thousands of clones, over 65% of them seen once. These data originate in a study of cytomegalovirus exposure and HLA in healthy donors. The CDR3 covers 13 residues. V lost 3 bases to trimming and J lost 5 bases; unmatched junction nucleotides: 3. CDR1 and CDR2 from the germline V gene are SQVTM and ANQGSEA.

This TCR came from a woman aged 40 to 50 in good health and CMV-seropositive. Material: PBMCs. V usage is TRBV29-1 and J usage is TRBJ1-2; 10 bases line up with TRBD1. The DNA of the CDR3 is TGCAGCGTTGACAGGGACAGGGGTTATGGCTACACCTTC. As protein: CSVDRDRGYGYTF.